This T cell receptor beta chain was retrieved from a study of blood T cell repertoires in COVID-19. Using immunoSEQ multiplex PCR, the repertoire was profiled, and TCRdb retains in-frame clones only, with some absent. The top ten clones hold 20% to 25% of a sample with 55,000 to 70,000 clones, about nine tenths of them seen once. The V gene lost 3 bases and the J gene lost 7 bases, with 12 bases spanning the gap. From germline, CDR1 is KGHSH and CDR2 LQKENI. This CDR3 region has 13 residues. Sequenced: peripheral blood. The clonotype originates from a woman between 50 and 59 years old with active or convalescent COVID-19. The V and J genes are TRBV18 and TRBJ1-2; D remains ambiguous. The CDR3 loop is CASSPPDRFGYTF. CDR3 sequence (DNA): TGTGCCAGCTCACCCCCCGATCGGTTTGGCTACACCTTC.